This TCR beta chain was sequenced in a study of blood T cell repertoires in COVID-19. Turning to the study itself: Sites across the United States, Italy and Spain contributed samples from acute and convalescent COVID-19.

Using immunoSEQ multiplex PCR, the repertoire was profiled, and TCRdb retains in-frame clones only, with some absent. The table shows about 230,000 clones, with 80% to 90% occurring only once. Germline lookup yields CDR1 MGHDK and CDR2 SYGVNS. V was pared by 1 base and J by 6 bases, with 13 bases of the junction left unmatched. The CDR3 has 17 residues. This receptor was identified in a man aged 25 to 45 with COVID-19, enrolled during active disease. What was sequenced was peripheral blood. The chain uses TRBV25-1 and TRBJ2-7; TRBD2 agrees at 9 bases. CDR3 nucleotide sequence: TGTGCCAGCAGTGAATTCCGGGATAGCGGGAGTACGGGCGAGCAGTACTTC. Amino acid sequence: CASSEFRDSGSTGEQYF.